The 20 T cell receptor beta chains given below trace back to one sample, sequenced in a study of molecular identifiers for immune sequencing clone quantification. One entry per CDR3 protein results from TCRdb running MiXCR on the PCR reads. Of hundreds of thousands of distinct CDR3 sequences listed, approximately 24% are singletons. The sequenced sample was naive CD8+ T cells from blood, with Jurkat cell RNA spiked in. The subset was: FACS-sorted CD8+CD4-CCR7+CD45RA+ naive T cells. The receptors were sampled from a human donor in good health. Some libraries in this study had Jurkat cell RNA spiked in.

The V and J genes are TRBV30 and TRBJ2-7; TRBD1 agrees at 9 bases. The ends lost 4 bases at V and 2 bases at J; junction bases unmatched: 3. The germline V gene has CDR1 GTSNPN and CDR2 SVGIG (reference sequence). CDR3 size: 13 residues. CDR3 sequence: CAWIGTGPYEQYF. The CDR3 DNA follows: TGTGCCTGGATTGGGACAGGGCCCTACGAGCAGTACTTC.

The sample holds many counts of this clonotype. The V call is TRBV7-6, the J call TRBJ2-5; TRBD2 aligns across 12 bases. J gave up 5 bases and V 7 bases, and 8 bases lay outside the gene matches. The V gene's germline CDR1 is SGHVS and CDR2 FNYEAQ. There are 15 residues in the CDR3. CDR3 in DNA: TGTGCCAGCACCGCGACTAGCGGGGGTCATGAGACCCAGTACTTC. The encoded protein is CASTATSGGHETQYF.

This clonotype appeared many times. The chain combines TRBV5-6 with TRBJ2-7; D gene uncertain. Germline loops: CDR1 SGHDT, CDR2 YYEEEE. V lost 3 bases and J lost 2, with 9 bases in between. The CDR3 is made up of 13 amino acids. The CDR3 DNA reads TGTGCCAGCAGCTACGACGGCCCCTACGAGCAGTACTTC. Protein sequence: CASSYDGPYEQYF.

The genes are TRBV7-6 and TRBJ2-1; perhaps TRBD2 as D (6 bases). CDR1 is SGHVS and CDR2 is FNYEAQ in the germline V gene. The CDR3 is 17 amino acids. V was shortened by 2 bases and J by 3 bases, with 17 bases between the two germline ends. The CDR3 nucleotides read TGTGCCAGCAGCTTATACGAGTCGGGAGTAGACTACAATGAGCAGTTCTTC. This sequence encodes CASSLYESGVDYNEQFF.

The table lists this clonotype with many counts. V usage is TRBV7-7 and J usage is TRBJ1-1; D remains unclear. Trimming took off 9 bases at V and 3 bases at J, with 20 bases between the two ends. This CDR3 has 15 amino acids. The germline V gene encodes CDR1 SSHAT and CDR2 FNYEAQ (reference sequence). The CDR3 protein is CASSWLRRTHTEAFF. CDR3 bases: TGTGCCAGTTCATGGCTGCGTCGGACCCACACTGAAGCTTTCTTT. Filled out from reference TRBV7-7 and TRBJ1-1, the complete variable domain reads GAGVSQSPRYKVTKRGQDVTLRCDPISSHATLYWYQQALGQGPEFLTYFNYEAQPDKSGLPSDRFSAERPEGSISTLTIQRTEQRDSAMYRCASSWLRRTHTEAFFGQGTRLTVV.

A remark on this clonotype: A single base separates this from a much larger clone, so it may be a read error. V and J are TRBV7-8 and TRBJ2-1; maybe TRBD2 (6 bases). The germline V gene has CDR1 SGHVS and CDR2 FQNEAQ. The CDR3 loop spans 15 amino acids. DNA of the CDR3: TGTGCCAGCAGCCGGCCCGGGGACTTGGGCAATGAGCGGTTCTTC. Protein: CASSRPGDLGNERFF.

This clonotype was seen many times. V is TRBV4-1 and J is TRBJ2-7; D not resolved. This CDR3 spans 14 amino acids. The V gene's germline CDR1 is MGHRA and CDR2 YSYEKL. V lost 2 bases and J 7 bases, leaving 15 bases between the germline ends. CDR3 region: CASSQTEGNLEQYF. CDR3 nucleotides: TGCGCCAGCAGCCAAACGGAAGGAAATCTGGAGCAGTACTTC.

This clonotype occurred a few times. The chain links TRBV19 to TRBJ1-1; D is unresolved. V gave up 6 bases and J gave up 3 bases, with 17 bases separating them. Germline V CDR1 and CDR2: LNHDA, SQIVND (reference sequence). CDR3 length: 15 amino acids. CDR3 sequence: CASRPHWAEYTEAFF. The CDR3 DNA sequence: TGTGCCAGTAGACCCCATTGGGCTGAGTACACTGAAGCTTTCTTT. Filled out from reference TRBV19 and TRBJ1-1, the complete variable domain reads DGGITQSPKYLFRKEGQNVTLSCEQNLNHDAMYWYRQDPGQGLRLIYYSQIVNDFQKGDIAEGYSVSREKKESFPLTVTSAQKNPTAFYLCASRPHWAEYTEAFFGQGTRLTVV.

This clonotype was seen more than once but under ten times. The genes are TRBV12-3 or TRBV12-4 and TRBJ1-1; 8 bases fit TRBD1. The CDR3 extends over 20 amino acids. V lost 3 bases and J lost 1; bases outside the gene matches: 19. The CDR3 loop is CASSFSITRRGPWGNTEAFF. CDR3 nucleotides: TGTGCCAGCAGTTTCAGTATTACGCGCAGGGGGCCCTGGGGGAACACTGAAGCTTTCTTT.

A single count supports this clonotype. V is TRBV7-6 and J is TRBJ2-2; D may correspond to TRBD1 or TRBD2 (5 bases each). The CDR3 is made up of 19 amino acids. CDR1 is SGHVS, CDR2 FNYEAQ, per germline. Trimming took 1 base from V and 2 from J, leaving 20 bases between them. The CDR3 protein is CASSLGASVRGPNTGELFF. DNA for the CDR3: TGTGCCAGCAGCTTAGGTGCCTCGGTTCGGGGACCCAACACCGGGGAGCTGTTTTTT.

This clonotype turned up a few times. One end of the junction fails to match germline, which may point to a read error. The rearrangement uses TRBV5-3 and TRBJ1-2; D remains ambiguous. TRBV5-3 is an ORF for which the function is uncertain. CDR3 length equals 15 residues. The CDR3 loop reads CASSLAPGYLYGYTF. The CDR3 region has the DNA TGTGCCAGCAGCTTGGCGCCCGGATATCTCTATGGCTACACCTTC.

This clonotype has a handful of counts. J is TRBJ2-7 and V is TRBV27; 10 bases map to TRBD1. Unmatched junction bases numbered 3, after V lost 4 bases and J lost 0 bases. CDR3 size: 15 residues. The germline gives CDR1 MNHEY, CDR2 SMNVEV (reference sequence). The CDR3 coding sequence is TGTGCCAGCAGTTATGGACAGGGGGTCTCCTACGAGCAGTACTTC. Protein: CASSYGQGVSYEQYF.

This clonotype was counted many times. The chain has TRBV7-9 and TRBJ1-2; 7 bases line up with TRBD1. Trimming at V came to 5 bases and at J to 2 bases, leaving 14 bases not matched to a gene. This CDR3 is built from 17 residues. Germline V lookup: CDR1 SEHNR, CDR2 FQNEAQ (reference sequence). For the CDR3, the DNA is TGTGCCAGCAGCCGAGGCCGGACAGGAAGTTTCAACTATGGCTACACCTTC. Its translation: CASSRGRTGSFNYGYTF.

This clonotype was detected ten times or more. J is TRBJ2-7 and V is TRBV2; 7 bases align to TRBD2. Trimming cost V 0 bases and J 3 bases; bases outside gene matches: 11. Germline CDR1 SNHLY, CDR2 FYNNEI. This CDR3 contains 17 residues. CDR3 sequence: CASSEARYTSEHYEQYF. The CDR3 DNA reads TGTGCCAGCAGTGAAGCCCGATACACTAGCGAGCACTACGAGCAGTACTTC.

About this clonotype: Since a much larger clone is just one base distant, this may be a read error. The chain couples TRBV30 to TRBJ2-3; TRBD1 matches at 8 bases. This CDR3 is 17 amino acids long. CDR1 is GTSNPN, CDR2 SVGIG, per germline (reference sequence). The CDR3 coding sequence is TGTGCCTGGAGCCCCGGACAGGGATCCACCGCGACAGATACGCGGTATTTT. This translates into CAWSPGQGSTATDTRYF.

This clonotype came up many times. The rearrangement links TRBV7-9 to TRBJ2-6; 9 bases map to TRBD1. CDR1 SEHNR and CDR2 FQNEAQ come from the germline V gene (reference sequence). The CDR3 sequence is 17 residues long. The V gene end was trimmed by 5 bases and the J gene end by 0 bases; junction bases not matched to a gene: 5. The CDR3 loop is CASSRDRADSGANVLTF. CDR3 bases: TGTGCCAGCAGCCGGGACAGGGCCGACTCTGGGGCCAACGTCCTGACTTTC.

The chain uses TRBV30 and TRBJ2-1, with TRBD2 identical over 8 bases. J gave up 13 bases and V 5 bases, and 13 bases lay outside the gene matches. The CDR3 extends over 13 amino acids. From germline, CDR1 is GTSNPN and CDR2 SVGIG (reference sequence). DNA of the CDR3: TGTGCCTGGGAAACTAGCGGAGGGGCTGACCAGTTCTTC. Protein sequence: CAWETSGGADQFF.

This clonotype occurred once. A much larger clone lies one base from this, so it may be a read error. The chain employs TRBV6-5 and TRBJ1-4; TRBD1 agrees at 8 bases. Losses at the gene ends were 1 base for V and 7 bases for J; bases not matched to a gene: 8. This CDR3 contains 16 residues. Germline values: CDR1 MNHEY, CDR2 SVGAGI. The CDR3 bases are TGTGCCAGCAGTTACTGGCAGGGGGCTTCTAGTGAAAAACTGTTTTTT. Its translation: CASSYWQGASSEKLFF.

Ten or more counts support this clonotype. The chain is built from TRBV7-2 and TRBJ1-6; TRBD1 matches at 7 bases. V shed 1 base and J 0 bases; nucleotides not matched to a gene: 3. CDR3 length equals 17 residues. CDR1 SGHTA and CDR2 FQGNSA come from the germline V gene. The chain's CDR3 is CASSLEGGFSYNSPLHF. The CDR3 region has the DNA TGTGCCAGCAGCTTAGAAGGGGGCTTCTCCTATAATTCACCCCTCCACTTT.

This clonotype was seen many times. This chain joins TRBV7-6 and TRBJ2-3; TRBD2 matches 13 bases. CDR3 size: 16 residues. CDR1 SGHVS and CDR2 FNYEAQ come from the germline V gene. J gave up 6 bases and V 4 bases, and 7 bases lay outside the gene matches. Here the CDR3 reads CASSSGLAGVRDTQYF. For the CDR3, the DNA is TGTGCCAGCAGCTCCGGACTAGCGGGGGTGCGGGATACGCAGTATTTT.